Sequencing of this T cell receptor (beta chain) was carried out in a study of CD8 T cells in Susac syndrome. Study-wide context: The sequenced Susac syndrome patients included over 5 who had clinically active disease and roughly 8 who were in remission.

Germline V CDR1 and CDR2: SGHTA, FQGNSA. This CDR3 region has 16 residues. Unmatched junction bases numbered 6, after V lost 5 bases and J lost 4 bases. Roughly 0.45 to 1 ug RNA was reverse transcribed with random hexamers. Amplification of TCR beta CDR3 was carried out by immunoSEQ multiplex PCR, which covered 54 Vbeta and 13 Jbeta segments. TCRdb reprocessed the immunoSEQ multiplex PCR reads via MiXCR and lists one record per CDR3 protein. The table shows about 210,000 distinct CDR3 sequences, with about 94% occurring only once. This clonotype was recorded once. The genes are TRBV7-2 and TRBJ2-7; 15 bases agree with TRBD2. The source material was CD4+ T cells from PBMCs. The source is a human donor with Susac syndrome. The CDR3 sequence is CASSDRTSGGVYEQYF. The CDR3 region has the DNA TGTGCCAGCAGCGACCGGACTAGCGGGGGGGTGTACGAGCAGTACTTC.